Each of the 10 T cell receptor beta chains below was sequenced from the same sample in a study of CD8 T cells in ankylosing spondylitis. TCRdb reprocessed the 5' RACE reads via MiXCR and lists one record per CDR3 protein. Of 380,000 or so distinct CDR3 sequences in the sample, 20% are singletons; the top ten hold around 13%. Sequencing used blood, either unsorted or a sorted T cell fraction (not recorded which). Receptors were obtained from a male donor with ankylosing spondylitis or in good health (not recorded which).

This clonotype showed up just a few times. This rearrangement joins TRBV7-9 to TRBJ1-1, with 10 nucleotides matching TRBD1. The germline gives CDR1 SEHNR, CDR2 FQNEAQ (reference sequence). There are 15 residues in the CDR3. V gave up 0 bases and J gave up 6 bases; unmatched junction bases: 4. The CDR3 region has the DNA TGTGCCAGCAGCTTAGCTGGACAGGGGGTTTCTGAAGCTTTCTTT. As protein: CASSLAGQGVSEAFF.

The V gene is TRBV9, the J gene TRBJ2-5; D is undetermined. Trimming cost V 0 bases and J 0 bases, with 3 bases left between them. The CDR3 has 13 amino acids. CDR1 is SGDLS, CDR2 YYNGEE, per germline. The CDR3, as DNA: TGTGCCAGCAGCGTAGGGGACCAAGAGACCCAGTACTTC. Amino acid sequence: CASSVGDQETQYF.

The chain joins TRBV12-3 or TRBV12-4 to TRBJ2-2; D is uncertain. CDR3 length: 12 residues. Trimming removed 8 bases at V and 6 bases at J, with 10 bases between. The CDR3 DNA reads as TGTGCCAGCTGGGCGTCCCCCGGGGAGCTGTTTTTT. Amino acid sequence: CASWASPGELFF.

CDR3 loop: CASSQEGLSSYEQYF. The CDR3 DNA reads TGTGCCAGCAGCCAAGAGGGCCTCTCCTCCTACGAGCAGTACTTC. The V call is TRBV3-1, the J call TRBJ2-7; D remains unclear. The length of the CDR3 is 15 residues. The germline CDR1 and CDR2 sequences are LGHDT and YNNKEL (reference sequence). Trimming removed 0 bases from V and 0 bases from J, with 9 bases in between.

The V gene is TRBV4-1, the J gene TRBJ2-7; TRBD2 might be the D (6 bases). The CDR3 runs to 15 residues. V was trimmed by 0 bases and J by 3 bases, leaving 12 bases between them. In germline, CDR1 is MGHRA, CDR2 YSYEKL. CDR3 protein: CASSQDPPGLYEQYF. For the CDR3, the DNA is TGCGCCAGCAGCCAAGATCCCCCGGGACTCTACGAGCAGTACTTC.

This clonotype came up a few times. The V call is TRBV27, the J call TRBJ2-7; a possible D gene is TRBD1 (5 bases). Germline V gene data show CDR1 as MNHEY and CDR2 as SMNVEV (reference sequence). Deletions cut 2 bases from V and 5 bases from J, with 10 bases between. The CDR3 consists of 13 residues. The CDR3 nucleotides read TGTGCCAGCAGTTTAGCAGGGTATGACGAGCAGTACTTC. As protein: CASSLAGYDEQYF.

This clonotype appeared a few times. J is TRBJ1-1 and V is TRBV27, with TRBD1 matching 8 bases. The CDR3 totals 15 residues. V dropped 6 bases and J dropped 1; count of bases not matched to a gene: 7. Germline lookup yields CDR1 MNHEY and CDR2 SMNVEV (reference sequence). The CDR3 is CASRPRTGTNTEAFF. CDR3 sequence (DNA): TGTGCCAGCAGACCTAGGACAGGGACGAACACTGAAGCTTTCTTT.

The table lists this clonotype with a few counts. Written as DNA, the CDR3 is TGCAGCGTTGAAGCTAGGACAGGGCAGTTCTTC. It translates to CSVEARTGQFF. The chain joins TRBV29-1 to TRBJ2-1, with 7 bases lining up with TRBD1. From germline, CDR1 is SQVTM and CDR2 ANQGSEA. Unmatched junction bases numbered 3, after V lost 1 base and J lost 12 bases. The CDR3 covers 11 residues.

The DNA of the CDR3 is TGTGCCACCAGTGATTTGGAGGGTATCGATGGCTACACCTTC. It codes for CATSDLEGIDGYTF. The chain links TRBV24-1 to TRBJ1-2; D gene uncertain. Germline V lookup: CDR1 KGHDR, CDR2 SFDVKD. The CDR3 runs 14 residues. Trimming removed 0 bases from V and 6 bases from J, with 10 bases in between.

The chain joins TRBV6-1 to TRBJ2-7; no clear D gene. The V and J ends lost 2 bases and 4 bases respectively, with 15 bases between them. CDR1 MNHNS and CDR2 SASEGT come from the germline V gene. This CDR3 is 15 amino acids long. The CDR3: CASSESISASYEQYF. The CDR3 bases are TGTGCCAGCAGTGAATCTATCAGCGCCTCTTACGAGCAGTACTTC.